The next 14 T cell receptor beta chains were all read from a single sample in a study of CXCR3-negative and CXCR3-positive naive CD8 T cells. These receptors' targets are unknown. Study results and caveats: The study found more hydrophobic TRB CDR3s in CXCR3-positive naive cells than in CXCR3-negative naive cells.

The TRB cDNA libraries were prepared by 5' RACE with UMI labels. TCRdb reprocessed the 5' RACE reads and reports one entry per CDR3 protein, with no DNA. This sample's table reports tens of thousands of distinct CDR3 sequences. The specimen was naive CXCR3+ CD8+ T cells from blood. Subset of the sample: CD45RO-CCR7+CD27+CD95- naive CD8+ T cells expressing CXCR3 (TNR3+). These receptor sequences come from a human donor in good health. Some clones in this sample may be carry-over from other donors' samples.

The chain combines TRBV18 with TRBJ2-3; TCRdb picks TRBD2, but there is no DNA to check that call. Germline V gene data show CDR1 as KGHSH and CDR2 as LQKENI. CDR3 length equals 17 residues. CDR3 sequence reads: CASSPPQGSGRTDTQYF.

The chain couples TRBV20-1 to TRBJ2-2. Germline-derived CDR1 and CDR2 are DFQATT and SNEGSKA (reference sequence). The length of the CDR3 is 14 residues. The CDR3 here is CSARVPLATGELFF.

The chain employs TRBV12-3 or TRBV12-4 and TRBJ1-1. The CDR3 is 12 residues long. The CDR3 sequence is CASSFKNTEAFF.

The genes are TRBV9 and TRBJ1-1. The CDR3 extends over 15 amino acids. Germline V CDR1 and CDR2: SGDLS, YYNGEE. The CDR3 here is CASSVVASSYTEAFF.

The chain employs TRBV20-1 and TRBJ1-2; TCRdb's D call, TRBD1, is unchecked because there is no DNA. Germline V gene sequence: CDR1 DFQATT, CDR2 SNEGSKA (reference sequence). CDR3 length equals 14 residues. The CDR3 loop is CSGLPSDSTYGYTF.

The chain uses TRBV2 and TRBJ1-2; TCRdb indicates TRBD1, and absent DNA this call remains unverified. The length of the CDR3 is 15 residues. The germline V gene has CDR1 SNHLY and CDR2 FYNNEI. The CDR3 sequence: CASSDPGGSDYGYTF.

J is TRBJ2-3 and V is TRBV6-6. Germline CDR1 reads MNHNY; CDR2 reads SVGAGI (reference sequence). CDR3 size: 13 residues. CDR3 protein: CASSYTGPDTQYF.

CDR3 in amino acids: CASSRDRGPYNEQFF. The rearrangement uses TRBV11-2 and TRBJ2-1; TCRdb's D call, TRBD1, is unchecked because there is no DNA. Germline CDR1 is SGHAT and CDR2 is FQNNGV. The CDR3 totals 15 residues.

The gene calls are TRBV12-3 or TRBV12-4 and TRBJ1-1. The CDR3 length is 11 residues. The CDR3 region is CASSLDTEAFF.

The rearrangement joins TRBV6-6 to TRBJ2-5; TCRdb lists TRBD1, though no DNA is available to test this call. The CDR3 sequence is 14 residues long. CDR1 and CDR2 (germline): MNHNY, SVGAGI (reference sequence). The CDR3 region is CASSYSGTGETQYF.

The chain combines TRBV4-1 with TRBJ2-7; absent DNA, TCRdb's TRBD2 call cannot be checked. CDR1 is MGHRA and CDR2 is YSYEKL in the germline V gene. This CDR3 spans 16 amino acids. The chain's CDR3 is CASSREIGSGKDEQYF.

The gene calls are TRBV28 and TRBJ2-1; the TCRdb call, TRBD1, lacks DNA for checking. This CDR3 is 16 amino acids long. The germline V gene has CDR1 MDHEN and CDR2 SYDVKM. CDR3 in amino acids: CASSSPRTGFYNEQFF.

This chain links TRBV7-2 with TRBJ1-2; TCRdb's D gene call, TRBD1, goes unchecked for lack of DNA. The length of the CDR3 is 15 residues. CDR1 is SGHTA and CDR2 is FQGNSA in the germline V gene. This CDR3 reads CASSPGAGGFAGYTF.

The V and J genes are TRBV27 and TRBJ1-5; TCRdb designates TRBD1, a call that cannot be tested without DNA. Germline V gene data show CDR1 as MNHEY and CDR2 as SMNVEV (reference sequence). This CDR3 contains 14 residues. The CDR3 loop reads CASSWTVGNQPQHF.